Shown below are 8 T cell receptor beta chains from a single sample sequenced in a study of control samples from healthy donors and cancer patients. Assay: immunoSEQ multiplex PCR; the TCRdb copy retains only in-frame clones and omits some. The data contain 150,000 or so clones, about 93% of them seen just once; the ten biggest clones take up approximately 15%. Sequences were obtained from PBMCs. Receptor source: a man aged 55 to 69 with colorectal cancer.

The CDR3: CASSWTGGGDTEAFF. The CDR3 DNA follows: TGCGCCAGCAGCTGGACTGGAGGGGGGGACACTGAAGCTTTCTTT. This chain uses TRBV5-1 with TRBJ1-1; tentatively, D is TRBD1 (6 bases). V was pared by 3 bases and J by 3 bases, with 15 bases between. The germline V gene encodes CDR1 SGHRS and CDR2 YFSETQ. This CDR3 has 15 amino acids. The whole variable domain, remainder taken from reference TRBV5-1 and TRBJ1-1, is KAGVTQTPRYLIKTRGQQVTLSCSPISGHRSVSWYQQTPGQGLQFLFEYFSETQRNKGNFPGRFSGRQFSNSRSEMNVSTLELGDSALYLCASSWTGGGDTEAFFGQGTRLTVV.

The chain combines TRBV2 with TRBJ1-2, with 9 nucleotides matching TRBD1. The CDR3 has 14 amino acids. Germline V gene data show CDR1 as SNHLY and CDR2 as FYNNEI. The J segment lost 3 bases and the V segment lost 5 bases, leaving 4 bases of the junction unmatched. The CDR3 DNA reads TGTGCCAGCAGTCCCGGGACAGGGTACTATGGCTACACCTTC. It translates to CASSPGTGYYGYTF.

The chain joins TRBV2 to TRBJ1-2; TRBD1 matches 9 bases. The V gene's germline CDR1 is SNHLY and CDR2 FYNNEI. Trimming cost V 7 bases and J 4 bases; bases outside gene matches: 10. There are 15 residues in the CDR3. CDR3 in DNA: TGTGCCAGCATGGCGGGACAGGGCATAATCTATGGCTACACCTTC. It encodes CASMAGQGIIYGYTF.

This clone was detected only once. The rearrangement joins TRBV6-6 to TRBJ2-3; 8 positions agree with TRBD2. CDR1 is MNHNY, CDR2 SVGAGI, per germline (reference sequence). V shed 5 bases, J shed 2 bases, and the junction held 12 bases outside the gene matches. The CDR3 has 17 amino acids. The CDR3 DNA follows: TGTGCCAGCAGTCAAACCCGGGGGGGGCCCTCCACAGATACGCAGTATTTT. It encodes CASSQTRGGPSTDTQYF.

This chain links TRBV4-3 with TRBJ2-1, with D maybe TRBD2 (5 bases). The germline V gene encodes CDR1 LGHNA and CDR2 YSLEER. The length of the CDR3 is 16 residues. The V and J ends lost 0 bases and 2 bases respectively, with 11 bases between them. CDR3 nucleotide sequence: TGCGCCAGCAGCCAAGAGAGAGCGGCTCCCTACAATGAGCAGTTCTTC. Amino acids: CASSQERAAPYNEQFF.

The chain employs TRBV10-2 and TRBJ1-2; no reliable D call. The CDR3 sequence is 13 residues long. Germline CDR1 WSHSY, CDR2 SAAADI. Trimming shortened V by 5 bases and J by 2 bases, and 9 bases separated the two germline ends. The CDR3 reads CASSPGGNYGYTF. The CDR3 DNA reads TGCGCCAGCAGTCCGGGCGGGAACTATGGCTACACCTTC.

This chain joins TRBV6-5 and TRBJ2-5; the match to TRBD2 covers 14 bases. Germline CDR1 and CDR2: MNHEY and SVGAGI. V shed 7 bases and J 5 bases; nucleotides not matched to a gene: 3. This CDR3 comprises 14 residues. Written as DNA, the CDR3 is TGTGCCAGCAAGACTAGCGGGGGGGAGGAGACCCAGTACTTC. Its protein product is CASKTSGGEETQYF.

This clone has only a few counts. This chain links TRBV19 with TRBJ1-1, with D perhaps matching TRBD1 (6 bases). V was shortened by 6 bases and J by 2 bases, with 13 bases between the two germline ends. Germline V gene lookup returns CDR1 LNHDA and CDR2 SQIVND (reference sequence). The CDR3 is 14 residues long. CDR3 sequence (DNA): TGTGCCAGTAGCGTACAGGGCGGAAACACTGAAGCTTTCTTT. As protein: CASSVQGGNTEAFF.